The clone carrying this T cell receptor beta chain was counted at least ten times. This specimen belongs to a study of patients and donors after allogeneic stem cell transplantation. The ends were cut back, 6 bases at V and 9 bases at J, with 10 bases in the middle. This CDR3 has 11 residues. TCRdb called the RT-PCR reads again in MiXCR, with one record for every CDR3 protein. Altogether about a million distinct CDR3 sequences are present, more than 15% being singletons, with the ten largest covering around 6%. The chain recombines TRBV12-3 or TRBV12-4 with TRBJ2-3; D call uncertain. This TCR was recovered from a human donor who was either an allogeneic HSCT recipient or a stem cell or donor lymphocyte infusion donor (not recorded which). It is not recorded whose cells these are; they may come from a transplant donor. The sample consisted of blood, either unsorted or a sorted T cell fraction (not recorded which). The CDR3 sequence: CASRKAETQYF. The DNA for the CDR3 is TGTGCCAGCAGAAAAGCTGAGACGCAGTATTTT.